Each of the 23 T cell receptor beta chains below was sequenced from the same sample in a study of monozygotic twins with inflammatory bowel disease. With the 5' RACE reads reprocessed, TCRdb shows one record per CDR3 protein and no DNA. Its clone listing holds approximately 330,000 distinct CDR3 sequences. Material for sequencing was blood. All receptors come from a human donor with ulcerative colitis or Crohn's disease, or a healthy co-twin of an affected twin (not recorded which).

The chain carries TRBV12-3 or TRBV12-4 and TRBJ2-1. The CDR3 sequence is 15 residues long. This chain's CDR3 is CASSPGVESYNEQFF.

This chain links TRBV7-9 with TRBJ2-7; as DNA is missing, the TRBD2 call by TCRdb cannot be tested. CDR3 size: 13 residues. CDR1 is SEHNR, CDR2 FQNEAQ, per germline (reference sequence). This CDR3 reads CASSSGLPYEQYF.

The rearrangement joins TRBV11-2 to TRBJ1-2; TCRdb calls TRBD1, which cannot be checked without DNA. The length of the CDR3 is 16 residues. CDR1 SGHAT and CDR2 FQNNGV come from the germline V gene. CDR3 sequence: CASSPPGGAFGYGYTF.

The genes are TRBV9 and TRBJ2-1; the D call of TRBD2 rests on TCRdb alone, since no DNA is present to check it. Per germline, CDR1 SGDLS and CDR2 YYNGEE. This CDR3 spans 16 amino acids. CDR3 residues: CASSPGSAGAYNEQFF.

The rearrangement uses TRBV6-1 and TRBJ1-4; TCRdb's D call of TRBD1 is untestable without DNA. The length of the CDR3 is 14 residues. CDR1 and CDR2 from the germline V gene are MNHNS and SASEGT. Here the CDR3 reads CASRQTGAGEKLFF.

The rearrangement uses TRBV5-6 and TRBJ2-1. The CDR3 runs 13 residues. The V gene's germline CDR1 is SGHDT and CDR2 YYEEEE. CDR3 amino acids: CASSFYLGYEQFF.

The chain couples TRBV5-1 to TRBJ2-2. Per germline, CDR1 SGHRS and CDR2 YFSETQ. The CDR3 runs 14 residues. The CDR3 sequence is CASSLASLTGELFF.

The chain combines TRBV7-2 with TRBJ2-1; the D call from TCRdb, TRBD2, cannot be confirmed without DNA. The length of the CDR3 is 12 residues. CDR1 is SGHTA and CDR2 is FQGNSA in the germline V gene. The CDR3 is CASSMTSGGTFF.

The chain couples TRBV29-1 to TRBJ1-2; TCRdb gives TRBD1 as the D gene, but with no DNA this cannot be confirmed. The CDR3 covers 12 residues. The germline V gene encodes CDR1 SQVTM and CDR2 ANQGSEA. The CDR3 sequence: CSARQGSRGVLF. Filled out from reference TRBV29-1 and TRBJ1-2, the complete variable domain reads SAVISQKPSRDICQRGTSLTIQCQVDSQVTMMFWYRQQPGQSLTLIATANQGSEATYESGFVIDKFPISRPNLTFSTLTVSNMSPEDSSIYLCSARQGSRGVLFGSGTRLTVV.

V is TRBV5-1 and J is TRBJ1-2. CDR3 length equals 15 residues. From germline, CDR1 is SGHRS and CDR2 YFSETQ. CDR3: CASSLAGSLNYGYTF. The variable domain in full, with the rest retrieved from reference TRBV5-1 and TRBJ1-2, is KAGVTQTPRYLIKTRGQQVTLSCSPISGHRSVSWYQQTPGQGLQFLFEYFSETQRNKGNFPGRFSGRQFSNSRSEMNVSTLELGDSALYLCASSLAGSLNYGYTFGSGTRLTVV.

The CDR3 protein is CASSPLRGLSVEAFF. V gene TRBV6-1 combines with J gene TRBJ1-1; with no DNA, the TCRdb D assignment of TRBD1 cannot be verified. The V gene's germline CDR1 is MNHNS and CDR2 SASEGT. The CDR3 spans 15 residues.

This sequence joins TRBV15 and TRBJ2-2; no DNA is available, so the TRBD1 call from TCRdb remains unchecked. This CDR3 comprises 14 residues. Germline V gene lookup returns CDR1 LNHNV and CDR2 YYDKDF (reference sequence). The CDR3 reads CATSRVARSGELFF. Combining the CDR3 with reference TRBV15 and TRBJ2-2 gives the whole variable domain DAMVIQNPRYQVTQFGKPVTLSCSQTLNHNVMYWYQQKSSQAPKLLFHYYDKDFNNEADTPDNFQSRRPNTSFCFLDIRSPGLGDTAMYLCATSRVARSGELFFGEGSRLTVL.

The V call is TRBV6-6, the J call TRBJ2-2; the TCRdb D gene call, TRBD1, has no DNA to confirm it. The length of the CDR3 is 11 residues. Per germline, CDR1 MNHNY and CDR2 SVGAGI (reference sequence). CDR3 loop: CASKEGLELFF.

The J gene is TRBJ2-1, the V gene TRBV7-8. The CDR3 extends over 15 amino acids. Germline V gene sequence: CDR1 SGHVS, CDR2 FQNEAQ. CDR3 sequence reads: CASSPLTRAYNEQFF.

The genes are TRBV5-1 and TRBJ2-3. Germline V lookup: CDR1 SGHRS, CDR2 YFSETQ. There are 14 residues in the CDR3. Here the CDR3 reads CASSWGGPTDTQYF.

V and J are TRBV5-1 and TRBJ2-7; the TCRdb call, TRBD1, lacks DNA for checking. CDR1 and CDR2 (germline): SGHRS, YFSETQ. The CDR3 has 14 residues. CDR3 sequence reads: CASSSGPEAYEQYF.

The V call is TRBV6-2 or TRBV6-3, the J call TRBJ1-2; TCRdb gives TRBD1 as the D gene, but with no DNA this cannot be confirmed. From germline, CDR1 is MNHEY and CDR2 SVGEGT. This CDR3 has 14 amino acids. This CDR3 is CASSNGGQRYGYTF.

The chain uses TRBV19 and TRBJ2-5; TCRdb returns TRBD2, unconfirmable since there is no DNA. This CDR3 contains 16 residues. Germline loops: CDR1 LNHDA, CDR2 SQIVND (reference sequence). CDR3 sequence: CASSMRSGTAIGAQYF.

The genes are TRBV24-1 and TRBJ2-1. Per the germline V gene, CDR1 is KGHDR and CDR2 is SFDVKD. There are 14 residues in the CDR3. CDR3 residues: CATSEGDFSNEQFF.

The V call is TRBV30, the J call TRBJ1-2. This CDR3 is 13 amino acids long. CDR1 is GTSNPN, CDR2 SVGIG, per germline (reference sequence). CDR3 sequence reads: CAWIDFHDYGYTF.

The CDR3: CSASSWPLEISGNTIYF. This chain joins TRBV20-1 and TRBJ1-3; the TRBD1 assignment by TCRdb is unverifiable without DNA. Germline V gives CDR1 DFQATT, CDR2 SNEGSKA (reference sequence). This CDR3 has 17 amino acids.

The chain combines TRBV5-1 with TRBJ1-2; TCRdb's D call of TRBD1 is untestable without DNA. CDR3 length equals 13 residues. The germline gives CDR1 SGHRS, CDR2 YFSETQ. Here the CDR3 reads CASSTQGLYGYTF.

The rearrangement uses TRBV11-2 and TRBJ2-3; no DNA is available, so the TRBD2 call from TCRdb remains unchecked. The CDR3 contains 16 residues. Per germline, CDR1 SGHAT and CDR2 FQNNGV. The CDR3 protein is CASSLEVAGSTDTQYF.